This T cell receptor (beta chain) was sequenced in a study of Graves' ophthalmopathy and Graves' hyperthyroidism. Study-wide points: Detected in blood as well were most expanded thyroid clonotypes with frequency above 0.001.

Ophthalmopathy was moderately-to-severely active, CAS at least 3, NOSPECS at least 4, lasting under 3 months. No donor had other autoimmune disease, uncontrolled infection, pregnancy or lactation. Clinicians diagnosed using symptoms, serum thyroxine, TRAb, thyroid ultrasound and orbital computed tomography. This clonotype was picked up a small number of times. The antigen is not known. Investigators amplified TCR beta CDR3 regions from RNA transcripts. RT-PCR with HTBI primers came first, then second-round multiplex PCR. TCRdb reprocessed the multiplex PCR reads via MiXCR and lists one record per CDR3 protein. The table includes about 230,000 distinct CDR3 sequences, around 50% detected once. The germline V gene encodes CDR1 DFQATT and CDR2 SNEGSKA (reference sequence). Trimming cost V 5 bases and J 7 bases; bases outside gene matches: 8. This CDR3 is 13 amino acids long.

The sequenced sample consisted of peripheral blood. The chain has TRBV20-1 and TRBJ1-1; the match to TRBD1 covers 9 bases. This receptor was taken from an adult man with Graves' ophthalmopathy. The CDR3 DNA reads TGCAGTGCTCCCTTCGACAGGGGGGGTGAAGCTTTCTTT. Protein sequence: CSAPFDRGGEAFF.